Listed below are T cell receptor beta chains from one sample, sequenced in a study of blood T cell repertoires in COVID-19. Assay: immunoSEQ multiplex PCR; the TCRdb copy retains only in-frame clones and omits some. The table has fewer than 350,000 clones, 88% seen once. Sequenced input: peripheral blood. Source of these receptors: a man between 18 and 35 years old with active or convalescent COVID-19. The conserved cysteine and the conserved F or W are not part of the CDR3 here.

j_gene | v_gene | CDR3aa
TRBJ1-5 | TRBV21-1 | ASSQTSKGTLGPHSNQPQH
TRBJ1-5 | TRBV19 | ASSITGGLENQPQH
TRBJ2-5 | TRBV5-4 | ASSFSPGETQY
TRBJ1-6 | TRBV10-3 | AISEGGALLSPLH
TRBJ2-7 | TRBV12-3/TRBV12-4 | ASSLSGTYEQY
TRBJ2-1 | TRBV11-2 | ASSLLTGTNEQF
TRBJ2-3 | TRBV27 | ASTPTGRDTQY
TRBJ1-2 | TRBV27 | ASSKGGRYGYT
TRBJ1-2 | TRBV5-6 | ASSSEGSPFYGYT
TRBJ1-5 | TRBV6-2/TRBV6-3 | ASSFWPQSNQPQH
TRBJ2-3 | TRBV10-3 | AISGTTSGVSGTDTQY
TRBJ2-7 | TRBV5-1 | ASSLSPSGVSYEQY
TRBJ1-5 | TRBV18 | ASSHNRESSNQPQH
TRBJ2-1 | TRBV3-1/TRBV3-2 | ASSQRAGTSGSIYNEQF
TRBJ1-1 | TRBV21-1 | ASSKWRGQASTEAF
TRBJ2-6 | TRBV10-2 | ASIGSGVSGANVLT
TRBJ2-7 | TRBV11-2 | ASSTYPQVGVFYEQY
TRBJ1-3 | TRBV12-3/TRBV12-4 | ASRREGLNTIY
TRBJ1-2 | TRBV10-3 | AISETLQGYGEVYGYT
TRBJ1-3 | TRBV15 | ATSSSTGGFGNTIY
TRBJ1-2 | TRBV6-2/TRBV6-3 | ASSYAGGDYGYT
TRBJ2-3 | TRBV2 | ASSEDPTTGPSTDTQY
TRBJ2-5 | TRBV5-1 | ASSLGSSGLKETQY
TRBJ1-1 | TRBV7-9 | ASSPRGRGDTEAF
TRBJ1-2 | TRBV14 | ASSKFRTGGGGYT
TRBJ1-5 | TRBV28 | ASSTGPNQPQH
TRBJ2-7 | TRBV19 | ASSIAAGGPYEQY
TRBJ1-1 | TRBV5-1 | ASSVEAGTVGAF
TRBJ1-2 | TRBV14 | ASSEQGVDYGYT
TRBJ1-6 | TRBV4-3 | ASSQDWAGGLPYSPLH
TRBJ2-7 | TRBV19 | ASKAGSSYEQY
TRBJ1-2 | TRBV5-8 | ASSSGVGGYT
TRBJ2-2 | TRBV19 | ASSARTLNTGELF
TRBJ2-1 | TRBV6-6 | ASSFGAGEQF
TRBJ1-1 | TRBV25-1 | ASSGTKGGDTEAF
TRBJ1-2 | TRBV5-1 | ASSRWGTGGFGYT
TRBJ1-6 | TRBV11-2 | ASSLASGDSPLH
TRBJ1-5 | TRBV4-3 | ASSQDHNSYQPQH
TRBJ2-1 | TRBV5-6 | ASSLGSNEQF
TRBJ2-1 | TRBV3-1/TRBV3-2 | ASSPGTETYNEQF